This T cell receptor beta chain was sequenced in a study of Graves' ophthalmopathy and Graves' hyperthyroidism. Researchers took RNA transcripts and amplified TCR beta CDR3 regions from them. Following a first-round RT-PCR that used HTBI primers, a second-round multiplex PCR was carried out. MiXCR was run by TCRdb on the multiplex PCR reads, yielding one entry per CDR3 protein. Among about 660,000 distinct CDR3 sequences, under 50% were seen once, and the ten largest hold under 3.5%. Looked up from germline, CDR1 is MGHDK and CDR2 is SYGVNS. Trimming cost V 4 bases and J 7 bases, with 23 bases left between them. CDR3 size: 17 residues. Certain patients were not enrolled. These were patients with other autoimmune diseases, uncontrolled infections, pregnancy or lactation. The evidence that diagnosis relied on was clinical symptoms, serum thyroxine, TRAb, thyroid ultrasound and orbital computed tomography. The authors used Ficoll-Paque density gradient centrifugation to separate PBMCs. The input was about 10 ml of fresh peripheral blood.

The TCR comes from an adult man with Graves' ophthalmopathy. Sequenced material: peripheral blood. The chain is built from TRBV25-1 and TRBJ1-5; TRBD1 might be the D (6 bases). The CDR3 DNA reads TGTGCCAGCAGTGCCCAACGGGGAGCAGGGGCGAGGCAGCCCCAGCATTTT. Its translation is CASSAQRGAGARQPQHF.